This TCR beta chain is drawn from a study of cytomegalovirus exposure and HLA in healthy donors. The CDR3 sequence is 12 residues long. Trimming shortened V by 8 bases and J by 1 base, and 8 bases separated the two germline ends. Germline values: CDR1 MNHEY, CDR2 SVGAGI. Study-wide results and caveats: For most TCR beta V segments, an earlier analysis put the productive rate at about 90% or about 30% of the time. Among TCR beta chains, those listed as cytomegalovirus-associated numbered over 150.

Primers: 60 Vbeta forward and 13 Jbeta reverse. Assay used: immunoSEQ multiplex PCR; TCRdb lists only in-frame clones, some missing. The table includes some 200,000 clones, 82% detected once. As for this clone: Its antigen remains unidentified.

Sequencing input: PBMCs. This sequence joins TRBV6-5 and TRBJ1-1; D gene ambiguous. This receptor was identified in a woman between 18 and 29 years old in good health and CMV-seronegative. In nucleotides, the CDR3 is TGTGCCAGCGGAGTCCGGAACACTGAAGCTTTCTTT. This encodes CASGVRNTEAFF.